This TCR beta chain was identified in a study of blood T cell repertoires in COVID-19. Study as a whole: The study drew acute and convalescent COVID-19 samples from the United States, Italy and Spain. In each case, the material was cDNA or gDNA derived from T cells, B-cell-depleted T cells, or PBMCs.

CDR1 MNHEY and CDR2 SVGEGT come from the germline V gene. Between the trimmed V and J ends, which lost 1 base and 4 bases, there was a span of 7 bases. CDR3 size: 13 residues. In the original analysis: The authors estimated nucleated cell counts from reference gene primer amplification. TCRdb keeps only in-frame clones here, not all; method: immunoSEQ multiplex PCR. That table supplies the V and J calls and clone size; D and trimming were determined from the DNA. Among tens of thousands of clones listed, 80% were seen once. The sequence was obtained from a man between 65 and 85 years old who had recovered from COVID-19. This chain joins TRBV6-2 or TRBV6-3 and TRBJ1-1; TRBD1 might be the D (5 bases). The sample taken for sequencing was peripheral blood. The chain's CDR3 is CASSYLGGTEAFF. DNA for the CDR3: TGTGCCAGCAGTTACTTGGGGGGCACTGAAGCTTTCTTT.